There are a few counts of the clone carrying this TCR beta chain. This specimen comes from a study of blood T cell repertoires in COVID-19. The table came from immunoSEQ multiplex PCR; TCRdb's copy has only in-frame clones and leaves some out. The repertoire has 150,000 to 200,000 clones, nearly 80% of them found once; the top ten carry roughly 28%. Germline V gene data show CDR1 as SGHRS and CDR2 as YFSETQ. V lost 2 bases and J lost 0; bases outside the gene matches: 17. CDR3 length: 19 amino acids. Sample: peripheral blood. The V and J genes are TRBV5-1 and TRBJ2-7, with 7 positions matching TRBD1. This clonotype was sampled from a woman in her sixties or seventies with acute or convalescent COVID-19. This chain's CDR3 is CASSLRTGPSPTSSYEQYF. CDR3 bases: TGCGCCAGCAGCTTAAGGACAGGACCGAGCCCTACGAGCTCCTACGAGCAGTACTTC.